This TCR beta chain emerged from a study of blood T cell repertoires in COVID-19. Overall study context: Whether acute or convalescent, the COVID-19 samples came from the United States, Italy and Spain. Nucleic acid was either cDNA or gDNA, and it came from T cells, B-cell-depleted T cells, or PBMCs.

Per the original data handling: Amplification with reference gene primers provided the estimates of nucleated cell counts. Clones were read by immunoSEQ multiplex PCR, and TCRdb kept only the in-frame ones, dropping some. For V, J and clone size, that table is used; D and trimming come from the DNA. This table has some 250,000 clones, 81% appearing once. Patients in Seattle were enrolled during active infection, then followed longitudinally. Sequenced material: peripheral blood. This clonotype was sampled from a woman older than 75 with COVID-19, enrolled during active disease.

CDR3 in amino acids: CASRWTGSREQYF. The DNA of the CDR3 is TGTGCCAGCCGATGGACAGGGTCACGCGAGCAGTACTTC. The chain combines TRBV6-5 with TRBJ2-7, with 8 bases that match TRBD1. This CDR3 is 13 amino acids long. CDR1 is MNHEY and CDR2 is SVGAGI in the germline V gene. The J segment lost 6 bases and the V segment lost 8 bases, leaving 9 bases of the junction unmatched.